This TCR beta chain stems from a study of T-cell memory formation after mild COVID-19. Each CDR3 protein is one row after TCRdb ran MiXCR on the 5' RACE reads. The sample contains about 430,000 distinct CDR3 sequences, 24% of which appear only once. Notes on the study in general: Contracting CD8+ clones were enriched in EMRA, CD4+ mainly in CM and EM.

The CDR3 totals 11 residues. Losses at the gene ends were 3 bases for V and 9 bases for J; bases not matched to a gene: 2. Germline CDR1 and CDR2: SQVTM and ANQGSEA. Remarks on this clonotype: What it binds is not known.

J is TRBJ2-5 and V is TRBV29-1; 9 nucleotides agree with TRBD2. The specimen was PBMCs or a T cell subset sorted from them (not recorded which). The source of this sequence is an adult woman who had mild COVID-19 (a few samples of this study predate the infection). Cell type and time point are not known. Here the CDR3 reads CSVEREGPQYF. The CDR3 DNA follows: TGCAGCGTTGAGCGGGAGGGCCCCCAGTACTTC.